These T cell receptor beta chains were read from a single sample in a study of OX40 agonist ivuxolimab in advanced cancers. Sequencing used immunoSEQ multiplex PCR; TCRdb keeps in-frame clones, though not all of them. The table includes around 12,000 clones, 75% to 90% detected once. Sequenced material: CD4+ or CD8+ T cells sorted from blood, taken in a trial of the OX40 agonist ivuxolimab. The receptors derive from an adult with an advanced solid tumor such as melanoma, head and neck, liver or kidney cancer. CDR3s include the opening cysteine and the closing phenylalanine or tryptophan. D genes are given only for firm matches. The size entry is marked missing in some rows and otherwise reads once, few, many or a size class.

>TRBV7-9|-|-|TRBJ2-3
TGTGCCAGCAGCTACTGGACAGAAAGCACAGATACGCAGTATTTT
CASSYWTESTDTQYF
>TRBV5-1|once|-|TRBJ2-5
TGCGCCAGCAGCCCCATCGGGGAATCGAAAGAGACCCAGTACTTC
CASSPIGESKETQYF
>TRBV4-1|-|-|TRBJ1-1
TGCGCCAGCAGCCAACAGAACACTGAAGCTTTCTTT
CASSQQNTEAFF
>TRBV5-1|-|-|TRBJ2-1
TGCGCCAGCAGCGGCCCCTCCAATGAGCAGTTCTTC
CASSGPSNEQFF
>TRBV5-1|-|-|TRBJ2-5
TGCGCCAGCAGCTTGTGGGGCCCCCCAGAGACCCAGTACTTC
CASSLWGPPETQYF
>TRBV19|medium-sized|-|TRBJ2-2
TGTGCCAGTAGCCTTAGCGGCTCGAACACCGGGGAGCTGTTTTTT
CASSLSGSNTGELFF
>TRBV9|-|-|TRBJ2-3
TGTGCCAGCAGCGTAGACGCAGATACGCAGTATTTT
CASSVDADTQYF
>TRBV4-1|once|-|TRBJ2-5
TGCGCCAGCAGCCAAGAATGGGATACACTCTACCAAGAGACCCAGTACTTC
CASSQEWDTLYQETQYF
>TRBV5-5|few|TRBD2|TRBJ2-7
TGTGCCAGCAGCCAAGAGGAAGCGGGGGCCCGCTACGAGCAGTACTTC
CASSQEEAGARYEQYF
>TRBV7-8|-|-|TRBJ2-7
TGTGCCAGCAGCTTAGCTTGGGGTGGTGACGAGCAGTACTTC
CASSLAWGGDEQYF
>TRBV7-8|once|-|TRBJ1-3
TGTGCCAGCAGCTTAGTGGCAGGGGTAGGAAACACCATATATTTT
CASSLVAGVGNTIYF
>TRBV9|-|-|TRBJ2-3
TGTGCCAGCAGCGTTACAGGCAACACAGATACGCAGTATTTT
CASSVTGNTDTQYF
>TRBV9|-|-|TRBJ1-1
TGTGCCAGCAGCGTAGGCAGTACGGAAACTGAAGCTTTCTTT
CASSVGSTETEAFF
>TRBV1|-|-|TRBJ1-2
TGCACCAGCAGCCAAGATACTTCTTGGCGGGGCTATGGCTACACCTTC
CTSSQDTSWRGYGYTF
>TRBV4-1|-|-|TRBJ2-5
TGCGCCAGCAGCCAAGAGGGGAGGTCCGTTGAGACCCAGTACTTC
CASSQEGRSVETQYF
>TRBV9|-|-|TRBJ1-1
TGTGCCAGCAGCGTAGCGGACACTGAAGCTTTCTTT
CASSVADTEAFF
>TRBV9|-|-|TRBJ1-1
TGTGCCAGCAGCGTAGAAGGGACACCGAACACTGAAGCTTTCTTT
CASSVEGTPNTEAFF
>TRBV10-1|-|-|TRBJ2-1
TGCGCCAGCAGTGAGGGGACATCCCGGCAGTTCTTC
CASSEGTSRQFF
>TRBV2|-|TRBD1|TRBJ2-2
TGTGCCAGCATTAAGGACAGGGGGCCGAGTGGGGAGCTGTTTTTT
CASIKDRGPSGELFF
>TRBV4-2|few|-|TRBJ1-1
TGTGCCAGCAAGGAGCCAGGGGAGAACACTGAAGCTTTCTTT
CASKEPGENTEAFF
>TRBV6-1|medium-sized|-|TRBJ1-5
TGTGCCAGCAGTGTACGAGTAGTAAATCAGCCCCAGCATTTT
CASSVRVVNQPQHF
>TRBV27|-|-|TRBJ2-3
TGTGCCAGCTGGGACAGCACAGATACGCAGTATTTT
CASWDSTDTQYF
>TRBV7-6|-|TRBD2|TRBJ2-1
TGTGCCAGCAGCCCCACCGGGGTAGCGGGTTACAATGAGCAGTTCTTC
CASSPTGVAGYNEQFF
>TRBV15|-|-|TRBJ2-5
TGTGCCACCAGCAGCAGGGGTTGGCAAGAGACCCAGTACTTC
CATSSRGWQETQYF
>TRBV13|-|-|TRBJ2-3
TGTGCCAGCAGCAGACGGGACTTCGGAACAGATACGCAGTATTTT
CASSRRDFGTDTQYF
>TRBV7-9|-|TRBD1|TRBJ2-2
TGTGCCAGCAGCGCGGGACAGGGGAACACCGGGGAGCTGTTTTTT
CASSAGQGNTGELFF
>TRBV5-6|-|-|TRBJ1-2
TGTGCCAGCAGCTCCGACGGGGGCGGCTACACCTTC
CASSSDGGGYTF
>TRBV25-1|-|-|TRBJ2-7
TGTGCCAGCAGCCCGCAGGGGACCGAGCAGTACTTC
CASSPQGTEQYF
>TRBV2|-|-|TRBJ1-1
TGTGCCAGCAGTGAGAGGGCAGGGGTCAAGATCAACACTGAAGCTTTCTTT
CASSERAGVKINTEAFF
>TRBV5-1|-|-|TRBJ2-5
TGCGCCAGCAGCTTGGTCCGTGACAGGTTTTTGGAGACCCAGTACTTC
CASSLVRDRFLETQYF
>TRBV14|-|-|TRBJ1-1
TGTGCCAGCAGCCAAGATGCAGGGACGCTGGCTTTCTTT
CASSQDAGTLAFF
>TRBV6-4|-|-|TRBJ2-1
TGTGCCAGCAGTGACTCGATCGGGGCGCAGAATGAGCAGTTCTTC
CASSDSIGAQNEQFF
>TRBV27|-|TRBD1|TRBJ1-5
TGTGCCAGCAGTGTGAACCCGCGGGACAGGGTCGATCAGCCCCAGCATTTT
CASSVNPRDRVDQPQHF
>TRBV9|-|TRBD1|TRBJ1-4
TGTGCCAGCAGCCACCAGGGGGAGAGCTTGGAAAAACTGTTTTTT
CASSHQGESLEKLFF
>TRBV2|-|-|TRBJ2-7
TGTGCCAGCAGTCTGGACAGTACTTACGAGCAGTACTTC
CASSLDSTYEQYF
>TRBV6-1|-|-|TRBJ2-3
TGTGCCAGCAGACACTCAGATACGCAGTATTTT
CASRHSDTQYF
>TRBV4-1|-|-|TRBJ2-6
TGCGCCAGCAGCCAAGATCGTCCGTCATCTGGGGCCAACGTCCTGACTTTC
CASSQDRPSSGANVLTF
>TRBV7-9|-|-|TRBJ2-7
TGTGCCAGCAGCCATCCCGACACGACACCCTACGAGCAGTACTTC
CASSHPDTTPYEQYF
>TRBV27|-|-|TRBJ2-3
TGTGCCAGCAGCGAGGGGGATACGCAGTATTTT
CASSEGDTQYF
>TRBV5-6|-|-|TRBJ2-5
TGTGCCAGCAGCTCGCTATTAGGATTTGAGACCCAGTACTTC
CASSSLLGFETQYF
>TRBV5-1|-|-|TRBJ2-5
TGCGCCAGCAGCTTGGAGCCGGGGGCGAGGGAGACCCAGTACTTC
CASSLEPGARETQYF
>TRBV30|-|TRBD1|TRBJ2-1
TGTGCTCGGGACAGGGTAGACAATGAGCAGTTCTTC
CARDRVDNEQFF
>TRBV7-9|-|-|TRBJ2-3
TGTGCCAGCAGCTCCGAAGGGATAGCGAGTACGCAGTATTTT
CASSSEGIASTQYF
>TRBV6-1|-|TRBD1|TRBJ2-1
TGTGCCAGCGGCGTGGACAGGGTTAATGAGCAGTTCTTC
CASGVDRVNEQFF
>TRBV9|-|-|TRBJ2-5
TGTGCCAGCAGCGTAGGTTTACAGGGAATCCAAGAGACCCAGTACTTC
CASSVGLQGIQETQYF
>TRBV5-8|-|-|TRBJ1-4
TGTGCCAGCAGCTTGGGCTCCTTTAATGAAAAACTGTTTTTT
CASSLGSFNEKLFF
>TRBV5-1|-|TRBD1|TRBJ2-7
TGCGCCAGCAGCTCGGGGACAGGGATCAACGAGCAGTACTTC
CASSSGTGINEQYF
>TRBV6-4|-|TRBD1|TRBJ2-2
TGTGCCAGCAGTGACACGACAGGGGGGGACACCGGGGAGCTGTTTTTT
CASSDTTGGDTGELFF
>TRBV2|-|-|TRBJ2-2
TGTGCCAGCAGTGAAGCGTCGCCCAGGACCGGGGAGCTGTTTTTT
CASSEASPRTGELFF